The entry that follows covers one T cell receptor beta chain sequence. This specimen comes from a study of blood T cell repertoires in COVID-19. For the study at large: Acute and convalescent COVID-19 specimens originated in the United States, Italy and Spain. PBMCs, B-cell-depleted T cells, or T cells provided the cDNA or gDNA that made up the material.

The germline CDR1 and CDR2 sequences are SGDLS and YYNGEE. The J segment lost 2 bases and the V segment lost 3 bases, leaving 3 bases of the junction unmatched. This CDR3 is built from 15 residues. In the authors' methods: The assay estimated nucleated cells by amplifying reference gene primers. The method was immunoSEQ multiplex PCR; TCRdb's version includes in-frame clones alone and lacks a portion of them. That table is the source of V, J and clone size, and D and trimming were worked out from the DNA. This sample carries under 65,000 clones, roughly 79% of them seen once, and the ten largest clones take 4% to 5.5%.

Material for sequencing was peripheral blood. V and J are TRBV9 and TRBJ2-3; 10 positions match TRBD1. The source of this sequence is an older woman with acute or convalescent COVID-19. As DNA, the CDR3 is TGTGCCAGCAGCGCGACAGGGGGCCTCACAGATACGCAGTATTTT. This sequence encodes CASSATGGLTDTQYF.